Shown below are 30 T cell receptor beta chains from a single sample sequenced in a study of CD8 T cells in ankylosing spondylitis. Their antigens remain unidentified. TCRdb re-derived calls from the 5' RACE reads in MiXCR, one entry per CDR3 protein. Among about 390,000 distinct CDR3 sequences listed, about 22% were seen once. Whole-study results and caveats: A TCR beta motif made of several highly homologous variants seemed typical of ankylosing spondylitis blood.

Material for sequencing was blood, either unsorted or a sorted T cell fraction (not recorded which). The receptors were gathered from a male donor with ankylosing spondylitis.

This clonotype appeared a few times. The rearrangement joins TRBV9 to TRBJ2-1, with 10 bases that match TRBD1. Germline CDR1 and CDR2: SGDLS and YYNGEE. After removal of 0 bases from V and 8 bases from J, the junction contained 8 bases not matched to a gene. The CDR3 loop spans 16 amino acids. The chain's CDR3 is CASSVEPDRGADEQFF. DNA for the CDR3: TGTGCCAGCAGCGTAGAACCGGACAGGGGGGCCGATGAGCAGTTCTTC.

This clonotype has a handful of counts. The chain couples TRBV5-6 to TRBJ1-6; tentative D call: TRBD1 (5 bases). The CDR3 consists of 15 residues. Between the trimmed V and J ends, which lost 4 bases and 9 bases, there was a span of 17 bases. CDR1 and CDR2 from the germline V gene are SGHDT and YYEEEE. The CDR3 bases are TGTGCCAGCAGCCTGGAGCCAGGGATAATTTCACCCCTCCACTTT. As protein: CASSLEPGIISPLHF.

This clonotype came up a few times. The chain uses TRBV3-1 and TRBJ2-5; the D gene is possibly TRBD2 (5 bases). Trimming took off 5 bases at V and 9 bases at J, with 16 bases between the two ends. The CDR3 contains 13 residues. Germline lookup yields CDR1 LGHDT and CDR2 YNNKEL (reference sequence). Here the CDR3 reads CASSYSGTGAQYF. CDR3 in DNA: TGTGCCAGCAGCTACAGCGGTACCGGGGCCCAGTACTTC.

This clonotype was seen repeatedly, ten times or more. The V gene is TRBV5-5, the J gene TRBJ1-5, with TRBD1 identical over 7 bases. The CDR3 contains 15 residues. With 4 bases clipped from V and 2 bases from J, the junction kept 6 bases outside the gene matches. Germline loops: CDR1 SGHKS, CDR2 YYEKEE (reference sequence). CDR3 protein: CASSPTGEGNQPQHF. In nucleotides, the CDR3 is TGTGCCAGCAGCCCTACAGGGGAGGGCAATCAGCCCCAGCATTTT.

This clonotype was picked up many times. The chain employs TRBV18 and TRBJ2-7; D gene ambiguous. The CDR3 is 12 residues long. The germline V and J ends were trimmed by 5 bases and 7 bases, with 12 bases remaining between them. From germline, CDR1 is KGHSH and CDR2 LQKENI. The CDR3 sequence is CASSARSREQYF. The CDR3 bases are TGTGCCAGCTCAGCCCGGTCGCGGGAGCAGTACTTC.

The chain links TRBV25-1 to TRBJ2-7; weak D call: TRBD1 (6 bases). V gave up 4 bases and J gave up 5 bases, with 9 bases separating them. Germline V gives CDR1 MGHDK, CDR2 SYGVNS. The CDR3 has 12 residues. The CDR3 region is CASSADRDEQYF. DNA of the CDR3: TGTGCCAGCAGTGCGGACAGAGACGAGCAGTACTTC.

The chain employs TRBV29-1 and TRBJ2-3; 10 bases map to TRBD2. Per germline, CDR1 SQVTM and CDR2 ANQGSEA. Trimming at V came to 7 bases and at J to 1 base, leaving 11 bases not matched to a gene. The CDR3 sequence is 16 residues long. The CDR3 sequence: CSASGSGQIGTDTQYF. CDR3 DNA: TGCAGCGCTAGCGGGAGTGGCCAAATCGGCACAGATACGCAGTATTTT.

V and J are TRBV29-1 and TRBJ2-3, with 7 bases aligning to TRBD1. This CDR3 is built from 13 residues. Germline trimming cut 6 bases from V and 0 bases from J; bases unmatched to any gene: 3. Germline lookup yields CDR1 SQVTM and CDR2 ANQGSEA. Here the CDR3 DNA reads TGCAGCGTACAGGGGCCAAGCACAGATACGCAGTATTTT. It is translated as CSVQGPSTDTQYF.

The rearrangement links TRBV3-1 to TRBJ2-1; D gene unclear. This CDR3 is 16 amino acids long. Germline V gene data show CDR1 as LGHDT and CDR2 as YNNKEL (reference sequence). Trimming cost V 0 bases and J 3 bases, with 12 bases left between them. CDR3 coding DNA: TGTGCCAGCAGCCAAGAGTACGGAGTAGACTACAATGAGCAGTTCTTC. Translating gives CASSQEYGVDYNEQFF.

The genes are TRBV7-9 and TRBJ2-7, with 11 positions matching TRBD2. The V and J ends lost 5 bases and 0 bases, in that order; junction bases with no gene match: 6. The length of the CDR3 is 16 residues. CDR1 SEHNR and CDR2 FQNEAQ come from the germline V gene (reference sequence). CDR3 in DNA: TGTGCCAGCAGCACGACTAGCGGGGCGAGCTCCTACGAGCAGTACTTC. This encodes CASSTTSGASSYEQYF.

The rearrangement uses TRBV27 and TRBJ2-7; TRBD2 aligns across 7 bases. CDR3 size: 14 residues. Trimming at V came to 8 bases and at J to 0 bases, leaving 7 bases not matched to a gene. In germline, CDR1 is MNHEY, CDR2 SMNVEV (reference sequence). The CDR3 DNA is TGTGCCAGCCGGGGAGGGCTGAGCTCCTACGAGCAGTACTTC. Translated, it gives CASRGGLSSYEQYF.

The CDR3 DNA reads as TGTGCCAGTAGTATTTTCAGGGGCCCTGACACCGGGGAGCTGTTTTTT. It specifies CASSIFRGPDTGELFF. The V and J genes are TRBV19 and TRBJ2-2, with D perhaps TRBD1 (6 bases). Trimming stripped 3 bases from V and 3 bases from J, with 14 bases between. Germline CDR1 reads LNHDA; CDR2 reads SQIVND (reference sequence). CDR3 length: 16 residues.

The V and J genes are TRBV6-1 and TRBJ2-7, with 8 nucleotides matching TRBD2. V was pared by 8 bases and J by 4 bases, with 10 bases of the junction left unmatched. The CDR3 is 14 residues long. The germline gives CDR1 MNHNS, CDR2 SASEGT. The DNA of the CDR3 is TGTGCCAGCGCAATTCGCGGCGGGGGGTACGAGCAGTACTTC. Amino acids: CASAIRGGGYEQYF.

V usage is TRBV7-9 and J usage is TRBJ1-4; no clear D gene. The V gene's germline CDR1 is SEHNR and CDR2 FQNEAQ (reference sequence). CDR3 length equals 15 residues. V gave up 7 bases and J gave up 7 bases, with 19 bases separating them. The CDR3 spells CASTLDSKAGEKLFF. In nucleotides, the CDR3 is TGTGCCAGCACCCTAGATTCGAAGGCGGGTGAAAAACTGTTTTTT.

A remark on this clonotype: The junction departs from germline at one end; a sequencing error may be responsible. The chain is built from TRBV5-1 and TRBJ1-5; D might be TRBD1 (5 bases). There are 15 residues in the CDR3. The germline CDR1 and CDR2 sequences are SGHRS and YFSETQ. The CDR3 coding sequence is TGCGCCTGCAGCTTGGAACCGGGACCCCAATTGTCCCAGCATTTC. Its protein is CACSLEPGPQLSQHF.

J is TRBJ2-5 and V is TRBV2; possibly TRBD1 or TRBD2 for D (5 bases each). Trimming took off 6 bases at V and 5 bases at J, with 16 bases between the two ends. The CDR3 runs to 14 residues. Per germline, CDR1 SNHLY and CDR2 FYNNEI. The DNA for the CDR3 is TGTGCCAGCAGGAGAGGGACCACGGGGGAGACCCAGTACTTC. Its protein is CASRRGTTGETQYF.

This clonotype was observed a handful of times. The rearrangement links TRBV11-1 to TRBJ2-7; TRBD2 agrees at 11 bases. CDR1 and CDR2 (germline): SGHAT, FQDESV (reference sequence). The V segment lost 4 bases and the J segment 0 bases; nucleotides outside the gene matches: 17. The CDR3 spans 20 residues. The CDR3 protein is CASSSNPIMTSGKFSYEQYF. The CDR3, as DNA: TGTGCCAGCAGCTCTAACCCGATCATGACTAGCGGGAAGTTCTCCTACGAGCAGTACTTC.

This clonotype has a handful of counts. DNA of the CDR3: TGTGCCAGCAGCTTGCTTAGGAGGGGGGAGACCCAGTACTTC. As protein: CASSLLRRGETQYF. The chain is built from TRBV5-5 and TRBJ2-5; D is possibly TRBD1 or TRBD2 (6 bases each). In germline, CDR1 is SGHKS, CDR2 YYEKEE (reference sequence). V lost 1 base and J lost 5, with 12 bases in between. The CDR3 loop spans 14 amino acids.

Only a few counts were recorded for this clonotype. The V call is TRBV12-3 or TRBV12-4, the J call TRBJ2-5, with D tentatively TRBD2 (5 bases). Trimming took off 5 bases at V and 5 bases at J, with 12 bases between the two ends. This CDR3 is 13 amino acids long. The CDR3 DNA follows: TGTGCCAGCAGTATAGTTGAGGGCGAGACCCAGTACTTC. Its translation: CASSIVEGETQYF.

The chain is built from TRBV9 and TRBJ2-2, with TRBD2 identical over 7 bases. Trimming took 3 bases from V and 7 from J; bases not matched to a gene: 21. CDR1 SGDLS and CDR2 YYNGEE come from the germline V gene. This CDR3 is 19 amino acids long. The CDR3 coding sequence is TGTGCCAGCAGCGAGACCCCTCGGGCTAGCGGCTTACACTTCGGGGAGCTGTTTTTT. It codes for CASSETPRASGLHFGELFF.

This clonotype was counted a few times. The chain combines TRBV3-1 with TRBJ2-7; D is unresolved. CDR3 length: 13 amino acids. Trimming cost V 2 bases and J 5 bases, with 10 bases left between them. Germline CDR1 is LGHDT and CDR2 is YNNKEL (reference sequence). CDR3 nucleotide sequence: TGTGCCAGCAGCCAACTGGGTTCCAACGAGCAGTACTTC. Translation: CASSQLGSNEQYF.

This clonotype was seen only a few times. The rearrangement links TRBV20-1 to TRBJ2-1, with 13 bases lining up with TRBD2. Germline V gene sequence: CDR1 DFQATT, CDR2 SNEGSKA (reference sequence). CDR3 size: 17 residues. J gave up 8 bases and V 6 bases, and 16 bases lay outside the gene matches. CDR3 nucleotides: TGCAGTGCCAAGAGTACCTTACTAGCGGGAGGGCCCTATGAGCAGTTCTTC. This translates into CSAKSTLLAGGPYEQFF.

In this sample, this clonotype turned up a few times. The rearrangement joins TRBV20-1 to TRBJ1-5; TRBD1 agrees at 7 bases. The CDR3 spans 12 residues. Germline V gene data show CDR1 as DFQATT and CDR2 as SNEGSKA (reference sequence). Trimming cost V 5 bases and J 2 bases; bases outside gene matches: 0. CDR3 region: CSAGQGNQPQHF. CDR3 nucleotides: TGCAGTGCTGGACAGGGCAATCAGCCCCAGCATTTT.

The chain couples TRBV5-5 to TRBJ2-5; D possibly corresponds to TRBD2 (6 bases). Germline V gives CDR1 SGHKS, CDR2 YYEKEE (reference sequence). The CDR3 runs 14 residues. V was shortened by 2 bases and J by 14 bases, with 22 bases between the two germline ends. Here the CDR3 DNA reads TGTGCCAGCAGCTTCTCGGTAGCGGAGACGACTGACTACTTC. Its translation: CASSFSVAETTDYF.

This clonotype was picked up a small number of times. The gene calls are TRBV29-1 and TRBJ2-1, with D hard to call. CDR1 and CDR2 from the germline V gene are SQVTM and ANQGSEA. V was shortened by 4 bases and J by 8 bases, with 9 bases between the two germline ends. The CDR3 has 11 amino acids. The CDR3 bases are TGCAGCGTTGTTCCGGGTTATGAGCAGTTCTTC. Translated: CSVVPGYEQFF.

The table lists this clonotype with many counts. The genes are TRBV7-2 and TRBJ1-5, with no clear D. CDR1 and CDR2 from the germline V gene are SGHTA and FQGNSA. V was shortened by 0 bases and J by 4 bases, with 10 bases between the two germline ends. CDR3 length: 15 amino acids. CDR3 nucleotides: TGTGCCAGCAGCTTAGCGGGAGGTCCTAATCAGCCCCAGCATTTT. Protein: CASSLAGGPNQPQHF.

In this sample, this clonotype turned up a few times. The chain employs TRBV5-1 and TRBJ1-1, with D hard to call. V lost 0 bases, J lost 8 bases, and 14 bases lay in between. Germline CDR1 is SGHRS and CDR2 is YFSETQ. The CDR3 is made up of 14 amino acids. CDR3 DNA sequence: TGCGCCAGCAGCTTGGAAGTCCTGGGTACGGAAGCTTTCTTT. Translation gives CASSLEVLGTEAFF.

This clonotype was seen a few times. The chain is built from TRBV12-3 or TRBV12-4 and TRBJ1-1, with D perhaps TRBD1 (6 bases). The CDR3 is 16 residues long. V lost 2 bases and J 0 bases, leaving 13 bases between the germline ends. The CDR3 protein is CASSLSGAALNTEAFF. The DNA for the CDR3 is TGTGCCAGCAGTTTATCAGGGGCTGCGTTGAACACTGAAGCTTTCTTT.

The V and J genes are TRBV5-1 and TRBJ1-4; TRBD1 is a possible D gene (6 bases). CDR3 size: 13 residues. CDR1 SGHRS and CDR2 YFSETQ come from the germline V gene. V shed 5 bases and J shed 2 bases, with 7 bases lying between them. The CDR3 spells CASRDSTNEKLFF. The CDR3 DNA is TGCGCCAGCAGGGACAGCACTAATGAAAAACTGTTTTTT.

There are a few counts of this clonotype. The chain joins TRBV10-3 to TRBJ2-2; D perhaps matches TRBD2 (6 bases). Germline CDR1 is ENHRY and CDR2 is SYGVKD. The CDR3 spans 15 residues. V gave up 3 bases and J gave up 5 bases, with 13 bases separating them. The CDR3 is CAISDRGRQTGELFF. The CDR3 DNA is TGTGCCATCAGTGATCGGGGGAGGCAGACCGGGGAGCTGTTTTTT.